This TCR beta chain comes out of a study of CD8 T cells in Susac syndrome. After extraction with the RNeasy kit, 0.5 to 1 ug of the RNA was reverse transcribed using random hexamers. One entry per CDR3 protein, called by TCRdb with MiXCR from the immunoSEQ multiplex PCR reads. The repertoire holds approximately 230,000 distinct CDR3 sequences, with around 93% as singletons. General study findings and limits: That the number of individuals in its TCR sequencing and HLA analysis was relatively small was acknowledged by the study.

A remark on this clonotype: Antigen specificity is unknown.

The CDR3 is 15 amino acids. CDR1 is DFQATT, CDR2 SNEGSKA, per germline (reference sequence). Trimming removed 0 bases at V and 1 base at J, with 12 bases between. The sequenced sample was CD4+ T cells from PBMCs. The clonotype was recovered from a human donor with multiple sclerosis. This chain uses TRBV20-1 with TRBJ2-5, with D possibly matching TRBD2 (5 bases). CDR3 sequence (DNA): TGCAGTGCTAGAGATGCGGGTGGGGTCCAAGAGACCCAGTACTTC. It codes for CSARDAGGVQETQYF.